This TCR beta chain was obtained from a study of blood T cell repertoires in COVID-19. Only in-frame clones appear in the TCRdb table, and some are missing; sequencing was by immunoSEQ multiplex PCR. Of 100,000 to 150,000 clones listed, approximately 80% are singletons. The clonotype originates from a woman aged 45-60 years with acute or convalescent COVID-19. Sequenced sample: peripheral blood.

CDR3 sequence reads: CASSPRLVGEQFF. The CDR3 region has the DNA TGTGCCAGCAGCCCGAGACTAGTTGGTGAGCAGTTCTTC. The V and J genes are TRBV9 and TRBJ2-1; a weak D match, TRBD2 (6 bases). From germline, CDR1 is SGDLS and CDR2 YYNGEE. This CDR3 contains 13 residues. V lost 4 bases and J lost 9, with 14 bases in between.